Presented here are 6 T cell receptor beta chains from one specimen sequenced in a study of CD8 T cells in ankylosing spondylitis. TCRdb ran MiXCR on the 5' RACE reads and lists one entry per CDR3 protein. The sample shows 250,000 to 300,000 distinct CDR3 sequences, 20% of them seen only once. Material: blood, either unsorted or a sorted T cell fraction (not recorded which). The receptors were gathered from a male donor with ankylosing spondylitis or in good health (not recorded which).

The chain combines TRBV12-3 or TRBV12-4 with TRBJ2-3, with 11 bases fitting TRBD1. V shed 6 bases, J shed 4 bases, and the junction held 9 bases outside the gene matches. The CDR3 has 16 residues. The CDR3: CASSPRDRGLADTQYF. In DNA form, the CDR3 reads TGTGCCAGCAGCCCCCGGGACAGGGGGTTAGCAGATACGCAGTATTTT.

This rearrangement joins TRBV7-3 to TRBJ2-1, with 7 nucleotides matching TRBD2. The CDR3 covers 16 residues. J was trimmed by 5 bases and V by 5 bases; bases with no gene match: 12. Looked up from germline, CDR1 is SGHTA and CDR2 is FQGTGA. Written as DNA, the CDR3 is TGTGCCAGCAGCCCCCAGGTGGGGCGGGAGAACAATGAGCAGTTCTTC. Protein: CASSPQVGRENNEQFF.

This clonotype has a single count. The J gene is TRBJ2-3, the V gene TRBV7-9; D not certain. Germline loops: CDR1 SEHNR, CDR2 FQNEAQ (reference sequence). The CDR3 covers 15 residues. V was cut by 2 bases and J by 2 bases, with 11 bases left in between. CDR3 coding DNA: TGTGCCAGCAGCTTACCAGGCACTCTCACAGATACGCAGTATTTT. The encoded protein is CASSLPGTLTDTQYF. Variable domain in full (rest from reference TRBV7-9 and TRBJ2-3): DTGVSQNPRHKITKRGQNVTFRCDPISEHNRLYWYRQTLGQGPEFLTYFQNEAQLEKSRLLSDRFSAERPKGSFSTLEIQRTEQGDSAMYLCASSLPGTLTDTQYFGPGTRLTVL.

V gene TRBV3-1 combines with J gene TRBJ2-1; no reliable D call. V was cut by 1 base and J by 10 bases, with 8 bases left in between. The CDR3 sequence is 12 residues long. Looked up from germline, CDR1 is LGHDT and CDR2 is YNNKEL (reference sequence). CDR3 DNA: TGTGCCAGCAGCCAAGTGACGGGCGAGCAGTTCTTC. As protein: CASSQVTGEQFF.

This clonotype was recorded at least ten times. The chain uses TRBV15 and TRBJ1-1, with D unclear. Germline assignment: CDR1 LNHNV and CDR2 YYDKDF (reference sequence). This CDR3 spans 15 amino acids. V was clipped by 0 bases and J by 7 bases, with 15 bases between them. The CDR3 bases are TGTGCCACCAGCAGAGATCGCCGGTTCGACCTTGAAGCTTTCTTT. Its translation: CATSRDRRFDLEAFF. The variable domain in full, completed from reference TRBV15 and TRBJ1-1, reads DAMVIQNPRYQVTQFGKPVTLSCSQTLNHNVMYWYQQKSSQAPKLLFHYYDKDFNNEADTPDNFQSRRPNTSFCFLDIRSPGLGDTAMYLCATSRDRRFDLEAFFGQGTRLTVV.

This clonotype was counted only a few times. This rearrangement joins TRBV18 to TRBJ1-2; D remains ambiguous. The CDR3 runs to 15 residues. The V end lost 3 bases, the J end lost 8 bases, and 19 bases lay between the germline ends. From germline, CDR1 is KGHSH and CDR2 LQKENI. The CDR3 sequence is CASSPDLNQAAGYTF. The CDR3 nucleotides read TGTGCCAGCTCACCGGACCTCAACCAAGCGGCAGGCTACACCTTC.